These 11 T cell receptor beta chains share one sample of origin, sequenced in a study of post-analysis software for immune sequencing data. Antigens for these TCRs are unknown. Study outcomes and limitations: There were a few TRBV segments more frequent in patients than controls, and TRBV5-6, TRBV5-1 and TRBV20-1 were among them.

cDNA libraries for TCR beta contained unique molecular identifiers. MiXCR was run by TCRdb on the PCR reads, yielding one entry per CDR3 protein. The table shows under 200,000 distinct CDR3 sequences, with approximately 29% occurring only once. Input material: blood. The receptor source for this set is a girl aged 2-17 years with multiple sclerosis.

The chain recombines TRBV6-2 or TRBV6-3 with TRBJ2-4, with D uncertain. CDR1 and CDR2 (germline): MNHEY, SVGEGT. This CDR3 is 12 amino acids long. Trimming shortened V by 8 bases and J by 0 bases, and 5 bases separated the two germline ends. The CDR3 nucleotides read TGTGCCAGCGCAGAAGCCAAAAACATTCAGTACTTC. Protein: CASAEAKNIQYF.

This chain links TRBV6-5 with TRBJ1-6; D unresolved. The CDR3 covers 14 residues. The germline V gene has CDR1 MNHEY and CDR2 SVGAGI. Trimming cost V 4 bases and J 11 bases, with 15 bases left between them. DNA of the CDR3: TGTGCCAGCAGTTCGGGCAGGAGGGCGGCACCCCTCCACTTT. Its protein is CASSSGRRAAPLHF.

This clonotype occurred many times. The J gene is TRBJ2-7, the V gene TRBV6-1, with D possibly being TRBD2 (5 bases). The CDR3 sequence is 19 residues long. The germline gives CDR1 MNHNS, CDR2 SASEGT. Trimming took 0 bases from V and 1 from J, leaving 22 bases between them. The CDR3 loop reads CASSEAGGSGLLGSYEQYF. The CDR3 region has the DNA TGTGCCAGCAGTGAAGCGGGCGGCAGCGGCCTACTGGGTTCCTACGAGCAGTACTTC.

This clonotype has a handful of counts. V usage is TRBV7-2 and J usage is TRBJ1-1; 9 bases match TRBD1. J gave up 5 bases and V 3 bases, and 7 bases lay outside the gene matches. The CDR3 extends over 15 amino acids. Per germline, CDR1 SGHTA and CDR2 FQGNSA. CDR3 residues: CASSFGDRVRTEAFF. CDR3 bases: TGTGCCAGCAGCTTTGGGGACAGGGTGCGAACTGAAGCTTTCTTT.

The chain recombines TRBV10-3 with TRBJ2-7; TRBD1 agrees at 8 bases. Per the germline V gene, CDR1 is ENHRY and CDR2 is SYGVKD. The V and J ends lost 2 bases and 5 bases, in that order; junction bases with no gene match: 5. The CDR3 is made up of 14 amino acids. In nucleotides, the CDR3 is TGTGCCATCAGTGAGAGGACAGGGCTCGACGAGCAGTACTTC. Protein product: CAISERTGLDEQYF.

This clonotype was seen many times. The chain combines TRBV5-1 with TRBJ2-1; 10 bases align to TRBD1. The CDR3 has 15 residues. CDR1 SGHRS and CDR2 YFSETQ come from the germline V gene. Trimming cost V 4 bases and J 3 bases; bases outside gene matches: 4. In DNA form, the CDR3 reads TGCGCCAGCAGCACGACAGGGGGCGTCTACAATGAGCAGTTCTTC. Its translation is CASSTTGGVYNEQFF. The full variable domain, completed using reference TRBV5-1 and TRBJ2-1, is KAGVTQTPRYLIKTRGQQVTLSCSPISGHRSVSWYQQTPGQGLQFLFEYFSETQRNKGNFPGRFSGRQFSNSRSEMNVSTLELGDSALYLCASSTTGGVYNEQFFGPGTRLTVL.

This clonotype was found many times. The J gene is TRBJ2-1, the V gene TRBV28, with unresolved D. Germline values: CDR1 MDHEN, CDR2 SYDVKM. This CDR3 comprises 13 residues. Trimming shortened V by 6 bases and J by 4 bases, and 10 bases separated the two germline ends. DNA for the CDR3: TGTGCCAGCAGCACACCTTCTTACAATGAGCAGTTCTTC. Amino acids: CASSTPSYNEQFF.

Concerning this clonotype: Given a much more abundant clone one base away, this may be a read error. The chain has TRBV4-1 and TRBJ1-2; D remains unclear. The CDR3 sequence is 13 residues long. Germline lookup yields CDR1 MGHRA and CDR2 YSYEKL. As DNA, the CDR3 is TGCGCCAGCAGCCAAGTGGGAGCAGATGGCCACACCTTC. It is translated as CASSQVGADGHTF.

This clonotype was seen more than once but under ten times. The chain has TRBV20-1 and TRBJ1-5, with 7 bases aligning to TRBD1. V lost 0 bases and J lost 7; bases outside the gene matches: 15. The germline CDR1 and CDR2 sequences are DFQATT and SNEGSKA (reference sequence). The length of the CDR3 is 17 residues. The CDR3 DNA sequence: TGCAGTGCTAGAGATCAGTTAGTTGGAGGGGGCGGGCAGCCCCAGCATTTT. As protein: CSARDQLVGGGGQPQHF.

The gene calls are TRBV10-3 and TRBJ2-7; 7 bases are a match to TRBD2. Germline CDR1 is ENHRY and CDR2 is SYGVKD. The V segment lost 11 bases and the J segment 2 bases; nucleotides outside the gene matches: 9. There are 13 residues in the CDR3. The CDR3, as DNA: TGTGCCTGGGGGAGGGAGGGCCCCTACGAGCAGTACTTC. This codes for CAWGREGPYEQYF.

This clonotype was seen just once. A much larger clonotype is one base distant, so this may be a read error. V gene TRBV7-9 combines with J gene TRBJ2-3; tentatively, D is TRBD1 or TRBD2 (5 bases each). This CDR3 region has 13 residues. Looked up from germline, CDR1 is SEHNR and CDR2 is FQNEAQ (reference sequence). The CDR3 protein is CAGSLGTGSRQYF. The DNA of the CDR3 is TGTGCCGGCAGCTTAGGGACGGGGTCGCGACAGTATTTT.